The source of this T cell receptor beta chain is a study of blood T cell repertoires in COVID-19. Overall study context: The samples span acute and convalescent COVID-19 from the United States, Italy and Spain. Sources were T cells, B-cell-depleted T cells, or PBMCs; the material itself was cDNA or gDNA.

Seattle cases were enrolled at active infection and followed longitudinally. Authors' processing steps: Using reference gene primer amplification, nucleated cell counts were estimated. Clones were read by immunoSEQ multiplex PCR, and TCRdb kept only the in-frame ones, dropping some. The D gene and trimming were derived from the DNA, and the V and J assignments and clone size from that table. The top ten clones hold roughly 5% of a sample with around 270,000 clones, more than 85% of them seen once. Trimming removed 1 base from V and 3 bases from J, with 5 bases in between. This CDR3 has 13 amino acids. Germline V gene lookup returns CDR1 SGDLS and CDR2 YYNGEE.

The source of this sequence is a woman in her sixties or seventies with COVID-19, enrolled during active disease. The chain has TRBV9 and TRBJ2-1, with D unclear. Specimen: peripheral blood. The CDR3 region is CASSVTNYNEQFF. CDR3 sequence (DNA): TGTGCCAGCAGCGTAACTAACTACAATGAGCAGTTCTTC. Filled out from reference TRBV9 and TRBJ2-1, the complete variable domain reads DSGVTQTPKHLITATGQRVTLRCSPRSGDLSVYWYQQSLDQGLQFLIQYYNGEERAKGNILERFSAQQFPDLHSELNLSSLELGDSALYFCASSVTNYNEQFFGPGTRLTVL.